Below, 23 T cell receptor beta chains from the same sample are listed, as sequenced in a study of metastatic and nonmetastatic thyroid tumors. TCRdb re-called clones via MiXCR from the PCR reads. The sample yields 18,000 or so clones, 25% to 30% seen once. Patients had received no treatment of any kind before thyroid surgery. The sample was tumor tissue. The receptor source for this set is a female donor with papillary thyroid cancer or a benign thyroid nodule (not recorded which). Some clones in this sample may be carry-over from other donors' samples.

The J gene is TRBJ2-6, the V gene TRBV5-1, with a tentative D call TRBD1 (6 bases). The ends were cut back, 7 bases at V and 0 bases at J, with 20 bases in the middle. The length of the CDR3 is 18 residues. In germline, CDR1 is SGHRS, CDR2 YFSETQ. CDR3 nucleotide sequence: TGCGCCAGCGGGATACAGGGCTCCCCCAGCTCTGGGGCCAACGTCCTGACTTTC. The encoded protein is CASGIQGSPSSGANVLTF.

This clone occurred a few times. The genes are TRBV19 and TRBJ1-1, with D possibly TRBD1 on 5 matching bases. The germline V and J ends were trimmed by 4 bases and 1 base, with 7 bases remaining between them. CDR1 is LNHDA, CDR2 SQIVND, per germline (reference sequence). This CDR3 has 13 residues. The CDR3: CASSSDRNTEAFF. In nucleotides, the CDR3 is TGTGCCAGTAGTAGCGACAGGAACACTGAAGCTTTCTTT.

This clone is deemed medium-sized. The chain uses TRBV12-3 or TRBV12-4 and TRBJ1-2, with unresolved D. The CDR3 length is 12 residues. V lost 5 bases and J lost 3, with 7 bases in between. The CDR3 loop reads CASSPQDYGYTF. The CDR3 DNA sequence: TGTGCCAGCAGTCCCCAAGACTATGGCTACACCTTC.

The chain joins TRBV7-2 to TRBJ1-1, with 7 bases identical to TRBD1. The CDR3 is made up of 15 amino acids. V shed 6 bases and J 1 base; nucleotides not matched to a gene: 8. Germline lookup yields CDR1 SGHTA and CDR2 FQGNSA. CDR3 nucleotide sequence: TGTGCCAGCAGACATAACAGGGGATGGAACACTGAAGCTTTCTTT. Translated: CASRHNRGWNTEAFF.

The chain couples TRBV28 to TRBJ2-2; 9 bases fit TRBD1. The CDR3 loop spans 16 amino acids. The trim removed 3 bases at V and 7 bases at J, leaving 9 bases unmatched. Germline CDR1 is MDHEN and CDR2 is SYDVKM. CDR3 protein: CASSFLGQGTDGELFF. The CDR3 bases are TGTGCCAGCAGTTTCCTCGGACAGGGGACGGACGGGGAGCTGTTTTTT.

This chain uses TRBV18 with TRBJ2-5; no definite D call. In germline, CDR1 is KGHSH, CDR2 LQKENI. V lost 2 bases and J lost 4, with 8 bases in between. The CDR3 totals 13 residues. CDR3 residues: CASSPSFLETQYF. For the CDR3, the DNA is TGTGCCAGCTCACCAAGCTTTTTAGAGACCCAGTACTTC.

V gene TRBV12-3 or TRBV12-4 combines with J gene TRBJ1-6; TRBD1 matches 9 bases. The CDR3 runs 14 residues. V dropped 6 bases and J dropped 7; count of bases not matched to a gene: 4. CDR3 nucleotide sequence: TGTGCCAGCAGCGGACAGGGGATGAATTCACCCCTCCACTTT. Translated, it gives CASSGQGMNSPLHF.

The chain carries TRBV9 and TRBJ1-1, with 7 bases identical to TRBD1. CDR3 size: 18 residues. The ends lost 0 bases at V and 7 bases at J; junction bases unmatched: 18. Germline assignment: CDR1 SGDLS and CDR2 YYNGEE. The chain's CDR3 is CASSVEPYGQAEGGEAFF. The CDR3, as DNA: TGTGCCAGCAGCGTAGAGCCTTACGGACAGGCCGAAGGAGGTGAAGCTTTCTTT.

By sample share, this clone is medium-sized. The V gene is TRBV15, the J gene TRBJ1-2; 8 positions match TRBD1. Unmatched junction bases numbered 9, after V lost 4 bases and J lost 8 bases. In germline, CDR1 is LNHNV, CDR2 YYDKDF (reference sequence). The CDR3 sequence is 14 residues long. The CDR3 spells CATSTASGGYGYTF. The CDR3 region has the DNA TGTGCCACCAGCACCGCCTCAGGGGGCTACGGCTACACCTTC.

This clone was counted a few times. The J gene is TRBJ2-3, the V gene TRBV25-1; 10 bases fit TRBD2. Losses at the gene ends were 4 bases for V and 3 bases for J; bases not matched to a gene: 4. The length of the CDR3 is 15 residues. CDR1 MGHDK and CDR2 SYGVNS come from the germline V gene. CDR3 sequence reads: CASSVPGLATDTQYF. For the CDR3, the DNA is TGTGCCAGCAGTGTCCCGGGACTAGCGACAGATACGCAGTATTTT. Looking up the rest from reference TRBV25-1 and TRBJ2-3 gives the full variable domain: EADIYQTPRYLVIGTGKKITLECSQTMGHDKMYWYQQDPGMELHLIHYSYGVNSTEKGDLSSESTVSRIRTEHFPLTLESARPSHTSQYLCASSVPGLATDTQYFGPGTRLTVL.

Note on this clone: The junction does not match germline at one end; this may be a read error. V and J are TRBV4-1 and TRBJ1-2, with a weak D call TRBD1 (6 bases). Germline values: CDR1 MGHRA, CDR2 YSYEKL. This CDR3 contains 13 residues. The CDR3 here is CASSVQGYYGYTF. DNA of the CDR3: TGTGCCAGCAGCGTACAGGGATACTATGGCTACACCTTC.

This clone occurred a few times. The V gene is TRBV6-1, the J gene TRBJ2-1, with 10 bases aligning to TRBD2. J was trimmed by 4 bases and V by 4 bases; bases with no gene match: 4. This CDR3 has 15 residues. The germline gives CDR1 MNHNS, CDR2 SASEGT. The CDR3 DNA follows: TGTGCCAGCAGTGGCCTAGCGGGGGATTACAATGAGCAGTTCTTC. Protein: CASSGLAGDYNEQFF.

On this clone itself: An end of the junction does not agree with germline; a read error may underlie this. The chain joins TRBV6-1 to TRBJ1-1; D perhaps matches TRBD1 (5 bases). CDR3 length equals 11 residues. CDR1 and CDR2 (germline): MNHNS, SASEGT. The CDR3 loop reads CASREGTVVFF. DNA of the CDR3: TGTGCCAGCAGAGAAGGGACGGTGGTGTTCTTT.

This clone showed up many times. CDR3 bases: TGTGCCTGGAGAGGTGCGGGTGGGGCGACCCAGTACTTC. It translates to CAWRGAGGATQYF. The chain couples TRBV30 to TRBJ2-5; D is possibly TRBD1 or TRBD2 (5 bases each). Trimming cost V 3 bases and J 7 bases, with 15 bases left between them. The CDR3 extends over 13 amino acids. Germline V lookup: CDR1 GTSNPN, CDR2 SVGIG (reference sequence).

The V gene is TRBV7-3, the J gene TRBJ2-2, with D uncertain. Per the germline V gene, CDR1 is SGHTA and CDR2 is FQGTGA. The V gene lost 1 base and the J gene lost 2 bases, with 5 bases spanning the gap. The CDR3 loop spans 14 amino acids. CDR3 in DNA: TGTGCCAGCAGCTTAAGCGGCAACACCGGGGAGCTGTTTTTT. Its translation: CASSLSGNTGELFF.

V is TRBV5-1 and J is TRBJ2-2, with 14 bases lining up with TRBD2. Germline V lookup: CDR1 SGHRS, CDR2 YFSETQ. The V and J ends lost 2 bases and 7 bases, in that order; junction bases with no gene match: 7. This CDR3 region has 17 residues. The CDR3 here is CASSFRLAGGPGGELFF. Written as DNA, the CDR3 is TGCGCCAGCAGCTTTCGACTAGCGGGAGGGCCCGGCGGGGAGCTGTTTTTT.

The chain has TRBV11-2 and TRBJ1-2; D ambiguous. V lost 5 bases and J lost 4, with 14 bases in between. CDR1 and CDR2 (germline): SGHAT, FQNNGV. This CDR3 contains 14 residues. This CDR3 is CASSLPDGSYGYTF. The CDR3 DNA is TGTGCCAGCAGCCTTCCGGACGGATCCTATGGCTACACCTTC.

This CDR3 is CASSLDRTATDTQYF. The DNA for the CDR3 is TGTGCCAGCAGCTTAGATAGGACAGCCACAGATACGCAGTATTTT. The chain carries TRBV11-2 and TRBJ2-3; D may be TRBD1 (6 bases). V lost 0 bases, J lost 2 bases, and 9 bases lay in between. The CDR3 is made up of 15 amino acids. Germline CDR1 reads SGHAT; CDR2 reads FQNNGV.

The V call is TRBV6-1, the J call TRBJ2-7; 9 bases are shared with TRBD2. The CDR3 has 17 amino acids. Trimming took 2 bases from V and 0 from J; bases not matched to a gene: 8. Germline assignment: CDR1 MNHNS and CDR2 SASEGT. CDR3 sequence (DNA): TGTGCCAGCAGTGAACTTCTAGCGGGGCCAAGCTCCTACGAGCAGTACTTC. This codes for CASSELLAGPSSYEQYF.

The chain recombines TRBV4-1 with TRBJ2-3; 9 positions match TRBD1. Germline V gives CDR1 MGHRA, CDR2 YSYEKL. The CDR3 is made up of 15 amino acids. V lost 5 bases and J lost 4; bases outside the gene matches: 7. As DNA, the CDR3 is TGCGCCAGCAGCGGACCGGGACAGGGCCCAGATACGCAGTATTTT. This gives the protein CASSGPGQGPDTQYF.

V gene TRBV20-1 combines with J gene TRBJ2-1, with TRBD2 identical over 12 bases. Losses at the gene ends were 3 bases for V and 8 bases for J; bases not matched to a gene: 8. Germline V lookup: CDR1 DFQATT, CDR2 SNEGSKA (reference sequence). This CDR3 contains 15 residues. This CDR3 reads CSARLAGGLVHEQFF. CDR3 nucleotide sequence: TGCAGTGCTAGGCTAGCGGGAGGGCTAGTTCATGAGCAGTTCTTC.

The chain is built from TRBV5-1 and TRBJ1-6; no reliable D call. The germline CDR1 and CDR2 sequences are SGHRS and YFSETQ. With 0 bases removed from V and 7 bases from J, the gap between germline ends came to 5 bases. CDR3 length: 13 amino acids. CDR3 protein: CASSLGQNSPLHF. The CDR3 DNA reads as TGCGCCAGCAGCTTGGGACAAAATTCACCCCTCCACTTT.

This clone has just one count. V usage is TRBV20-1 and J usage is TRBJ1-2; TRBD1 aligns across 7 bases. V gave up 4 bases and J gave up 4 bases; unmatched junction bases: 3. Germline lookup yields CDR1 DFQATT and CDR2 SNEGSKA (reference sequence). This CDR3 has 12 residues. CDR3 amino acids: CSATRDSYGYTF. The CDR3 region has the DNA TGCAGTGCTACCCGGGACAGCTATGGCTACACCTTC.